What follows are 31 T cell receptor beta chains derived from one specimen sequenced in a study of T cell clones after liver transplantation. Assay: immunoSEQ multiplex PCR; the TCRdb copy retains only in-frame clones and omits some. The table shows fewer than 85,000 clones, with roughly 80% occurring only once. The specimen was CD4+ T cells from blood, collected 12 months after liver transplant. These receptor sequences come from a human patient who received a liver transplant. Some T cells may have originated in the graft donor.

The CDR3 DNA is TGTGCCAGCAGTGACGGTAACAGGTACAATGAGCAGTTCTTC. As protein: CASSDGNRYNEQFF. J is TRBJ2-1 and V is TRBV6-4; perhaps TRBD1 as D (5 bases). The CDR3 length is 14 residues. Looked up from germline, CDR1 is MRHNA and CDR2 is SNTAGT. V was shortened by 2 bases and J by 4 bases, with 9 bases between the two germline ends.

This chain's CDR3 is CASTRDRWTYGYTF. CDR3 sequence (DNA): TGTGCCAGCACCCGGGACAGGTGGACCTATGGCTACACCTTC. J is TRBJ1-2 and V is TRBV11-1; 8 nucleotides align to TRBD1. The CDR3 is 14 amino acids. CDR1 and CDR2 (germline): SGHAT, FQDESV (reference sequence). V lost 7 bases and J lost 4; bases outside the gene matches: 8. Based on the CDR3 plus reference TRBV11-1 and TRBJ1-2, the full variable domain is EAEVAQSPRYKITEKSQAVAFWCDPISGHATLYWYRQILGQGPELLVQFQDESVVDDSQLPKDRFSAERLKGVDSTLKIQPAELGDSAMYLCASTRDRWTYGYTFGSGTRLTVV.

The chain couples TRBV27 to TRBJ1-2, with a weak D call TRBD1 (5 bases). Trimming pared 3 bases from V and 3 bases from J, leaving 11 bases between. There are 14 residues in the CDR3. Germline CDR1 reads MNHEY; CDR2 reads SMNVEV (reference sequence). The CDR3 here is CASSFGQGDYGYTF. DNA of the CDR3: TGTGCCAGCAGTTTCGGCCAGGGCGACTATGGCTACACCTTC.

The V and J genes are TRBV19 and TRBJ1-1; D is perhaps TRBD1 (5 bases). The CDR3 sequence is 15 residues long. The germline gives CDR1 LNHDA, CDR2 SQIVND (reference sequence). Trimming pared 4 bases from V and 1 base from J, leaving 13 bases between. This chain's CDR3 is CASSNDRQPNTEAFF. The CDR3 bases are TGTGCCAGTAGTAACGATCGACAGCCGAACACTGAAGCTTTCTTT.

This rearrangement joins TRBV4-3 to TRBJ2-1, with D hard to call. The V gene lost 0 bases and the J gene lost 9 bases, with 9 bases spanning the gap. The CDR3 consists of 13 residues. Germline assignment: CDR1 LGHNA and CDR2 YSLEER. This CDR3 reads CASSQDYSTEQFF. CDR3 nucleotides: TGCGCCAGCAGCCAAGACTATAGCACTGAGCAGTTCTTC.

V usage is TRBV2 and J usage is TRBJ2-7; D is perhaps TRBD1 (5 bases). The CDR3 sequence is 13 residues long. V gave up 4 bases and J gave up 2 bases, with 9 bases separating them. The germline V gene has CDR1 SNHLY and CDR2 FYNNEI. The CDR3 nucleotides are TGTGCCAGCAGTGCTGACAGCCCCTACGAGCAGTACTTC. It translates to CASSADSPYEQYF. Drawing the rest from reference TRBV2 and TRBJ2-7, the complete variable domain is EPEVTQTPSHQVTQMGQEVILRCVPISNHLYFYWYRQILGQKVEFLVSFYNNEISEKSEIFDDQFSVERPDGSNFTLKIRSTKLEDSAMYFCASSADSPYEQYFGPGTRLTVT.

This chain links TRBV5-5 with TRBJ2-1; 7 positions match TRBD1. V shed 3 bases, J shed 5 bases, and the junction held 8 bases outside the gene matches. Germline-derived CDR1 and CDR2 are SGHKS and YYEKEE (reference sequence). The CDR3 is 15 residues long. The DNA for the CDR3 is TGTGCCAGCAGCTGGACCGGGACAGCCAACAATGAGCAGTTCTTC. Translated, it gives CASSWTGTANNEQFF.

V usage is TRBV7-8 and J usage is TRBJ1-3, with D possibly TRBD1 on 6 matching bases. The V end lost 3 bases, the J end lost 2 bases, and 11 bases lay between the germline ends. Germline CDR1 is SGHVS and CDR2 is FQNEAQ. CDR3 length equals 15 residues. Here the CDR3 reads CASSLQGKAGNTIYF. CDR3 bases: TGTGCCAGCAGCTTGCAGGGGAAAGCTGGAAACACCATATATTTT.

The sample holds a few counts of this clone. The chain has TRBV6-1 and TRBJ1-2; 9 nucleotides match TRBD1. Germline CDR1 MNHNS, CDR2 SASEGT. The V segment lost 4 bases and the J segment 7 bases; nucleotides outside the gene matches: 10. The CDR3 sequence is 15 residues long. CDR3 amino acids: CASSAPTGGITGYTF. The DNA for the CDR3 is TGTGCCAGCAGTGCCCCGACAGGGGGTATCACTGGCTACACCTTC.

This chain connects TRBV27 to TRBJ2-2, with TRBD1 matching 10 bases. Germline V gives CDR1 MNHEY, CDR2 SMNVEV (reference sequence). This CDR3 comprises 15 residues. V lost 6 bases and J lost 5; bases outside the gene matches: 6. The CDR3 nucleotides read TGTGCCAGCAGGAGGGACAGGGGAACGACCGGGGAGCTGTTTTTT. Protein sequence: CASRRDRGTTGELFF.

This clone has a handful of counts. J is TRBJ2-2 and V is TRBV30; D not resolved. The CDR3 runs to 14 residues. V was clipped by 7 bases and J by 1 base, with 13 bases between them. Germline-derived CDR1 and CDR2 are GTSNPN and SVGIG (reference sequence). The CDR3, as DNA: TGTGCCTTGCCAAGACGGATGAACACCGGGGAGCTGTTTTTT. It specifies CALPRRMNTGELFF.

The chain combines TRBV2 with TRBJ2-7; 12 bases fit TRBD2. Germline CDR1 reads SNHLY; CDR2 reads FYNNEI. The junction had 3 bases not matched to a gene; V was cut back by 6 bases and J by 3 bases. There are 14 residues in the CDR3. The CDR3, as DNA: TGTGCCAGCAGGACTAGCGGGAGTTACTACGAGCAGTACTTC. It specifies CASRTSGSYYEQYF.

V usage is TRBV28 and J usage is TRBJ2-3, with D uncertain. Germline assignment: CDR1 MDHEN and CDR2 SYDVKM. The CDR3 has 14 amino acids. Trimming cost V 5 bases and J 1 base, with 10 bases left between them. In DNA form, the CDR3 reads TGTGCCAGCAGTCTCGCCGGAGGCACAGATACGCAGTATTTT. Translated, it gives CASSLAGGTDTQYF.

The chain couples TRBV28 to TRBJ1-5; TRBD1 agrees at 8 bases. The CDR3 contains 19 residues. V lost 5 bases, J lost 0 bases, and 15 bases stayed unmatched. Germline V gene lookup returns CDR1 MDHEN and CDR2 SYDVKM. The CDR3 region is CASSPTTGVIFYSNQPQHF. The CDR3 region has the DNA TGTGCCAGCAGTCCGACGACAGGGGTAATTTTCTATAGCAATCAGCCCCAGCATTTT. The full variable domain, completed using reference TRBV28 and TRBJ1-5, is DVKVTQSSRYLVKRTGEKVFLECVQDMDHENMFWYRQDPGLGLRLIYFSYDVKMKEKGDIPEGYSVSREKKERFSLILESASTNQTSMYLCASSPTTGVIFYSNQPQHFGDGTRLSIL.

The chain couples TRBV29-1 to TRBJ2-6; possible D gene TRBD2, 6 bases. Germline V gene sequence: CDR1 SQVTM, CDR2 ANQGSEA. The CDR3 loop spans 15 amino acids. V lost 7 bases, J lost 0 bases, and 13 bases lay in between. The CDR3 DNA sequence: TGCAGCGCTGGCGGGGAAGGCTCTGGGGCCAACGTCCTGACTTTC. The encoded protein is CSAGGEGSGANVLTF.

The V and J genes are TRBV19 and TRBJ2-7; TRBD1 matches 12 bases. Germline loops: CDR1 LNHDA, CDR2 SQIVND (reference sequence). The CDR3 length is 15 residues. Trimming cost V 6 bases and J 9 bases; bases outside gene matches: 12. CDR3 loop: CASRATGTGGAGQYF. In nucleotides, the CDR3 is TGTGCCAGTAGGGCCACCGGGACAGGGGGCGCCGGGCAGTACTTC.

The chain recombines TRBV7-2 with TRBJ2-3, with D tentatively TRBD2 (5 bases). CDR3 length: 14 residues. Germline CDR1 SGHTA, CDR2 FQGNSA. V was shortened by 0 bases and J by 2 bases, with 6 bases between the two germline ends. The CDR3 nucleotides read TGTGCCAGCAGCTTAGCGAGGGACACAGATACGCAGTATTTT. Translation gives CASSLARDTDTQYF.

The V call is TRBV30, the J call TRBJ1-2, with 7 bases lining up with TRBD1. Per the germline V gene, CDR1 is GTSNPN and CDR2 is SVGIG (reference sequence). There are 16 residues in the CDR3. J was trimmed by 1 base and V by 6 bases; bases with no gene match: 14. The CDR3 spells CACLTTGTAFNYGYTF. DNA for the CDR3: TGTGCCTGCCTAACCACCGGGACAGCTTTTAACTATGGCTACACCTTC.

V is TRBV6-1 and J is TRBJ1-5; D uncertain. Looked up from germline, CDR1 is MNHNS and CDR2 is SASEGT. The CDR3 has 12 amino acids. Trimming shortened V by 4 bases and J by 5 bases, and 6 bases separated the two germline ends. The CDR3 region has the DNA TGTGCCAGCAGTGGCCTGGATCAGCCCCAGCATTTT. It codes for CASSGLDQPQHF.

Sample share makes this clone medium-sized (0.01 to 0.1%). This chain uses TRBV10-3 with TRBJ2-7; the match to TRBD1 covers 7 bases. The germline CDR1 and CDR2 sequences are ENHRY and SYGVKD. The length of the CDR3 is 15 residues. J lost 0 bases, V lost 5 bases, and 7 bases had no gene match. The CDR3 loop reads CAISSIRGNSYEQYF. CDR3 nucleotide sequence: TGTGCCATCAGTAGTATCAGGGGGAACTCCTACGAGCAGTACTTC.

The sample holds a few counts of this clone. The chain recombines TRBV28 with TRBJ1-5; no definite D call. The V gene's germline CDR1 is MDHEN and CDR2 SYDVKM. Deletions cut 0 bases from V and 3 bases from J, with 3 bases between. The CDR3 runs 13 residues. The CDR3 DNA follows: TGTGCCAGCAGTTTATGGAACAATCAGCCCCAGCATTTT. Translated: CASSLWNNQPQHF.

The rearrangement uses TRBV25-1 and TRBJ2-7; possibly TRBD1 or TRBD2 for D (5 bases each). Germline assignment: CDR1 MGHDK and CDR2 SYGVNS. Trimming shortened V by 0 bases and J by 4 bases, and 10 bases separated the two germline ends. The CDR3 runs 14 residues. This chain's CDR3 is CASSEYVGPYEQYF. Here the CDR3 DNA reads TGTGCCAGCAGTGAATATGTGGGACCATACGAGCAGTACTTC.

This clone was counted only a few times. The chain employs TRBV6-5 and TRBJ1-4, with D possibly matching TRBD1 (6 bases). The ends were cut back, 4 bases at V and 3 bases at J, with 12 bases in the middle. The CDR3 is 15 amino acids. The germline V gene encodes CDR1 MNHEY and CDR2 SVGAGI. In DNA form, the CDR3 reads TGTGCCAGCAGTTCCTCCAGGGGTTCTAATGAAAAACTGTTTTTT. The encoded protein is CASSSSRGSNEKLFF.

This clone was counted a single time. The J gene is TRBJ2-2, the V gene TRBV28; a weak D match, TRBD1 (6 bases). Per germline, CDR1 MDHEN and CDR2 SYDVKM. V was cut by 5 bases and J by 4 bases, with 14 bases left in between. The CDR3 loop spans 15 amino acids. The CDR3 is CASSLTGPPTGELFF. The CDR3 DNA reads as TGTGCCAGCAGTCTCACAGGGCCCCCCACCGGGGAGCTGTTTTTT.

This chain connects TRBV5-1 to TRBJ1-2; 7 bases are a match to TRBD1. From germline, CDR1 is SGHRS and CDR2 YFSETQ. The CDR3 totals 16 residues. With V trimmed by 0 bases and J by 5 bases, 10 bases remained unmatched. In DNA, the CDR3 is TGCGCCAGCAGCTTGGTTCCCGGGACAGAACTTTATGGCTACACCTTC. This codes for CASSLVPGTELYGYTF.

The chain employs TRBV5-1 and TRBJ2-2; 10 nucleotides agree with TRBD1. Trimming removed 2 bases from V and 5 bases from J; junction bases left unmatched: 3. The CDR3 runs 15 residues. Germline V CDR1 and CDR2: SGHRS, YFSETQ. The DNA of the CDR3 is TGCGCCAGCAGCTTCGGGGGACAGGGGACCGGGGAGCTGTTTTTT. Encoded protein: CASSFGGQGTGELFF.

Here the CDR3 DNA reads TGTGCCAGCAGCGTAAACTATGGCTACACCTTC. This codes for CASSVNYGYTF. V is TRBV9 and J is TRBJ1-2; D gene ambiguous. Germline V gives CDR1 SGDLS, CDR2 YYNGEE. Deletions cut 1 base from V and 2 bases from J, with 0 bases between. This CDR3 has 11 residues.

The chain is built from TRBV7-3 and TRBJ2-7; D unclear. The germline V gene encodes CDR1 SGHTA and CDR2 FQGTGA. V was shortened by 2 bases and J by 3 bases, with 14 bases between the two germline ends. This CDR3 is built from 15 residues. CDR3 coding DNA: TGTGCCAGCAGCTTATCCTACGACCCGAACTACGAGCAGTACTTC. It encodes CASSLSYDPNYEQYF.

J is TRBJ1-1 and V is TRBV5-4, with no clear D. There are 12 residues in the CDR3. Germline CDR1 reads SGHNT; CDR2 reads YYREEE (reference sequence). Trimming took 1 base from V and 11 from J, leaving 12 bases between them. The CDR3 loop is CASSLNTAGAFF. The CDR3 region has the DNA TGTGCCAGCAGCTTGAATACAGCCGGTGCTTTCTTT.

The chain couples TRBV11-2 to TRBJ1-1; no reliable D call. V lost 6 bases to trimming and J lost 0 bases, with 8 bases between them. The germline CDR1 and CDR2 sequences are SGHAT and FQNNGV. This CDR3 region has 13 residues. For the CDR3, the DNA is TGTGCCAGCAGACGGAACATGAACACTGAAGCTTTCTTT. It codes for CASRRNMNTEAFF. Full variable domain (rest looked up from reference TRBV11-2 and TRBJ1-1): EAGVAQSPRYKIIEKRQSVAFWCNPISGHATLYWYQQILGQGPKLLIQFQNNGVVDDSQLPKDRFSAERLKGVDSTLKIQPAKLEDSAVYLCASRRNMNTEAFFGQGTRLTVV.

V and J are TRBV5-1 and TRBJ2-1; TRBD2 might be the D (5 bases). The CDR3 spans 14 residues. In germline, CDR1 is SGHRS, CDR2 YFSETQ. V lost 7 bases to trimming and J lost 5 bases, with 16 bases between them. CDR3 sequence: CASSGGSGDNEQFF. For the CDR3, the DNA is TGCGCCAGCTCGGGCGGGTCCGGGGACAATGAGCAGTTCTTC.